This TCR beta chain was identified during a study of PD-1 blockade in mismatch repair-deficient tumors. The data were produced by immunoSEQ multiplex PCR, yet TCRdb's version contains in-frame clones alone and is incomplete. The sample records roughly 130,000 clones, about nine tenths being singletons. CDR3 length: 13 amino acids. The V and J ends lost 6 bases and 5 bases respectively, with 13 bases between them. CDR1 and CDR2 (germline): MNHEY, SMNVEV (reference sequence). Every patient had mismatch repair deficiency by PCR or immunohistochemistry. Points on this clone: What it binds is not known.

General observations from the study: Tumor-resident clones, often undetectable pretreatment in blood, expanded then contracted after pembrolizumab.

The chain joins TRBV27 to TRBJ2-5; D might be TRBD1 (5 bases). The TCR originated in an adult with mismatch repair-deficient cancer. Sequenced here: peripheral blood, sampled 72 weeks after starting pembrolizumab. The CDR3: CASRTDDWETQYF. CDR3 nucleotides: TGTGCCAGCAGGACAGACGATTGGGAGACCCAGTACTTC.